These 14 T cell receptor beta chains were all obtained from the same sample, sequenced in a study of regulatory T cells in long-lasting Graves disease. Time point noted: persistent/refractory GD, antithyroid drugs over 5 years with positive TRAb. The TCR library used RNA extracted from PBMCs. The TCR beta library used iRepertoire HTBI primers with Arm-PCR amplification of CDR3. One entry per CDR3 protein results from TCRdb running MiXCR on the multiplex PCR reads. The data contain about 460,000 distinct CDR3 sequences, about 20% of them singletons. The sample was peripheral blood mononuclear cells (PBMCs), taken when the disease was refractory, from a patient treated with antithyroid drugs. The receptors here all came from a female donor with Graves disease.

CDR3 sequence (DNA): TGTGCCAGTAGTCCGTCTGGGGGGGGGACCCAGTACTTC. As protein: CASSPSGGGTQYF. The genes are TRBV19 and TRBJ2-5; TRBD2 agrees at 7 bases. The ends lost 5 bases at V and 7 bases at J; junction bases unmatched: 7. CDR3 length: 13 amino acids. Per germline, CDR1 LNHDA and CDR2 SQIVND (reference sequence).

Many counts were recorded for this clonotype. The CDR3 DNA reads as TGTGCCAGCAGCTTAGGATCGAGGGGCACTGAAGCTTTCTTT. Translated, it gives CASSLGSRGTEAFF. The chain employs TRBV7-2 and TRBJ1-1, with D possibly matching TRBD1 (5 bases). In germline, CDR1 is SGHTA, CDR2 FQGNSA. V was shortened by 1 base and J by 4 bases, with 10 bases between the two germline ends. The CDR3 is 14 amino acids.

The sample holds many counts of this clonotype. The chain uses TRBV28 and TRBJ1-2; D might be TRBD1 (5 bases). CDR1 and CDR2 (germline): MDHEN, SYDVKM. Between the trimmed V and J ends, which lost 5 bases and 4 bases, there was a span of 17 bases. The CDR3 is 15 residues long. CDR3 in DNA: TGTGCCAGCAGTCTACCCCCCCACCAGGGCTATGGCTACACCTTC. Translation: CASSLPPHQGYGYTF.

This chain uses TRBV5-1 with TRBJ2-5, with 9 bases that match TRBD1. Germline CDR1 reads SGHRS; CDR2 reads YFSETQ. There are 16 residues in the CDR3. Trimming cost V 3 bases and J 1 base; bases outside gene matches: 7. This CDR3 reads CASSSYGTGLQETQYF. The CDR3, as DNA: TGCGCCAGCAGCTCATACGGGACAGGGCTCCAAGAGACCCAGTACTTC.

The chain has TRBV12-3 or TRBV12-4 and TRBJ1-3; D ambiguous. This CDR3 spans 12 amino acids. The V gene lost 9 bases and the J gene lost 5 bases, with 11 bases spanning the gap. CDR3 in DNA: TGTGCCAGTCTTTACCGTCGAAACACCATATATTTT. Its protein is CASLYRRNTIYF.

This clonotype was detected only once. The V and J genes are TRBV3-1 and TRBJ2-1, with 9 bases identical to TRBD2. This CDR3 has 16 residues. CDR1 is LGHDT and CDR2 is YNNKEL in the germline V gene (reference sequence). With 2 bases clipped from V and 7 bases from J, the junction kept 9 bases outside the gene matches. The CDR3: CASSQRRGRAGNEQFF. In DNA form, the CDR3 reads TGTGCCAGCAGCCAACGTCGCGGGAGGGCCGGGAATGAGCAGTTCTTC.

This chain joins TRBV7-8 and TRBJ1-1; D is possibly TRBD1 (6 bases). The V gene's germline CDR1 is SGHVS and CDR2 FQNEAQ. The V and J ends lost 0 bases and 5 bases respectively, with 10 bases between them. CDR3 length equals 14 residues. The DNA of the CDR3 is TGTGCCAGCAGCTTAGCAGGGAGGGGGACTGAAGCTTTCTTT. Its protein is CASSLAGRGTEAFF.

A few counts support this clonotype. The chain recombines TRBV30 with TRBJ2-5; possibly TRBD1 for D (5 bases). CDR1 is GTSNPN, CDR2 SVGIG, per germline (reference sequence). The CDR3 totals 12 residues. V shed 3 bases and J shed 6 bases, with 11 bases lying between them. CDR3 in amino acids: CAWRNPGKTQYF. The CDR3 nucleotides read TGTGCCTGGAGGAACCCAGGGAAGACCCAGTACTTC.

This clonotype was detected many times. J is TRBJ1-2 and V is TRBV12-3 or TRBV12-4; a weak D match, TRBD1 (5 bases). The CDR3 is 12 amino acids. V shed 6 bases and J shed 8 bases, with 13 bases lying between them. The CDR3 sequence is CASSAVWGGYTF. The CDR3 nucleotides read TGTGCCAGCAGCGCCGTCTGGGGCGGCTACACCTTC.

This clonotype was observed many times. The rearrangement uses TRBV29-1 and TRBJ1-4, with TRBD1 matching over 7 bases. The junction had 6 bases not matched to a gene; V was cut back by 7 bases and J by 7 bases. The CDR3 has 12 amino acids. CDR1 is SQVTM, CDR2 ANQGSEA, per germline. CDR3 loop: CSGGTVSEKLFF. The CDR3, as DNA: TGCAGCGGTGGGACAGTGAGTGAAAAACTGTTTTTT.

In this sample, this clonotype turned up many times. J is TRBJ1-3 and V is TRBV2; D is perhaps TRBD1 (5 bases). V was trimmed by 6 bases and J by 5 bases, leaving 17 bases between them. This CDR3 has 15 amino acids. Germline assignment: CDR1 SNHLY and CDR2 FYNNEI. CDR3 sequence: CASSVSGGARNTIYF. The CDR3 nucleotides are TGTGCCAGCAGCGTCTCTGGAGGGGCCCGAAACACCATATATTTT.

This clonotype occurred a few times. Just one base apart from a much larger clone, this may be a read error. The gene calls are TRBV15 and TRBJ2-7, with D maybe TRBD2 (6 bases). Looked up from germline, CDR1 is LNHNV and CDR2 is YYDKDF (reference sequence). The length of the CDR3 is 15 residues. V was pared by 4 bases and J by 0 bases, with 13 bases between. CDR3 sequence reads: CATSTADYPSYEQYF. CDR3 sequence (DNA): TGTGCCACCAGCACAGCGGACTACCCCTCCTACGAGCAGTACTTC.

This clonotype was found a few times. The chain has TRBV12-3 or TRBV12-4 and TRBJ2-7; D ambiguous. The CDR3 covers 14 residues. V was shortened by 2 bases and J by 3 bases, with 11 bases between the two germline ends. The CDR3 DNA reads as TGTGCCAGCAGTTTACAGGAATTGAACTACGAGCAGTACTTC. Encoded protein: CASSLQELNYEQYF.

This clonotype occurred a few times. J is TRBJ2-2 and V is TRBV19; no clear D gene. V was pared by 0 bases and J by 9 bases, with 5 bases between. Germline V gene lookup returns CDR1 LNHDA and CDR2 SQIVND (reference sequence). The CDR3 has 12 residues. This CDR3 is CASSIELWELFF. CDR3 coding DNA: TGTGCCAGTAGTATAGAACTGTGGGAGCTGTTTTTT.